The 23 T cell receptor beta chains in this list originate from one sample, sequenced in a study of blood T cells in healthy people across ages. A second PCR of roughly 7 to 11 cycles used a sample-barcoded 5' primer and a J-beta primer mix. MiXCR was run by TCRdb on the 5' RACE reads, yielding one entry per CDR3 protein. The sample includes around 1,700,000 distinct CDR3 sequences, roughly 27% of them seen just once. Sample: blood. Receptors originate from a woman aged 25 to 39 in good health.

The J gene is TRBJ2-7, the V gene TRBV27; D possibly corresponds to TRBD2 (6 bases). Trimming stripped 4 bases from V and 0 bases from J, with 13 bases between. The V gene's germline CDR1 is MNHEY and CDR2 SMNVEV (reference sequence). The CDR3 runs to 15 residues. The CDR3 region is CASSSTGDSSYEQYF. CDR3 nucleotides: TGTGCCAGCAGTTCCACGGGGGATAGCTCCTACGAGCAGTACTTC.

This clonotype was picked up many times. The chain combines TRBV20-1 with TRBJ2-7; perhaps TRBD2 as D (6 bases). The germline V gene encodes CDR1 DFQATT and CDR2 SNEGSKA (reference sequence). V lost 0 bases and J lost 2, with 8 bases in between. The length of the CDR3 is 13 residues. CDR3 sequence: CSAREWRAYEQYF. The CDR3 coding sequence is TGCAGTGCTAGAGAATGGAGGGCCTACGAGCAGTACTTC.

This chain connects TRBV29-1 to TRBJ1-2, with D unclear. Per the germline V gene, CDR1 is SQVTM and CDR2 is ANQGSEA. The CDR3 extends over 12 amino acids. Trimming shortened V by 4 bases and J by 2 bases, and 8 bases separated the two germline ends. The CDR3 reads CSVGTRNYGYTF. CDR3 nucleotides: TGCAGCGTTGGCACGCGAAACTATGGCTACACCTTC.

DNA for the CDR3: TGTGCCAGCAGCTTTGCAGGGATGGGATCACCCCTCCACTTT. Residues: CASSFAGMGSPLHF. J is TRBJ1-6 and V is TRBV7-2; a weak D match, TRBD1 (5 bases). The ends were cut back, 3 bases at V and 10 bases at J, with 13 bases in the middle. The length of the CDR3 is 14 residues. Germline lookup yields CDR1 SGHTA and CDR2 FQGNSA. Full variable domain (missing parts from reference TRBV7-2 and TRBJ1-6): GAGVSQSPSNKVTEKGKDVELRCDPISGHTALYWYRQSLGQGLEFLIYFQGNSAPDKSGLPSDRFSAERTGGSVSTLTIQRTQQEDSAVYLCASSFAGMGSPLHFGNGTRLTVT.

The rearrangement uses TRBV7-3 and TRBJ2-5; 7 nucleotides line up with TRBD2. This CDR3 contains 15 residues. Per germline, CDR1 SGHTA and CDR2 FQGTGA. J was trimmed by 0 bases and V by 0 bases; bases with no gene match: 1. CDR3: CASSLTGGDQETQYF. The CDR3 DNA reads TGTGCCAGCAGCTTAACTGGGGGGGACCAAGAGACCCAGTACTTC.

This clonotype was detected a few times. This rearrangement joins TRBV10-3 to TRBJ2-2; no definite D call. Germline V gives CDR1 ENHRY, CDR2 SYGVKD. CDR3 length: 13 residues. Between the trimmed V and J ends, which lost 4 bases and 4 bases, there was a span of 7 bases. The CDR3 coding sequence is TGTGCCATCAGTGGTCGGGCCACCGGGGAGCTGTTTTTT. Protein sequence: CAISGRATGELFF.

V gene TRBV2 combines with J gene TRBJ2-7; 7 bases are shared with TRBD1. Losses at the gene ends were 7 bases for V and 5 bases for J; bases not matched to a gene: 8. Looked up from germline, CDR1 is SNHLY and CDR2 is FYNNEI. CDR3 size: 13 residues. CDR3 in DNA: TGTGCCAGCAACCCACAGGGGAACGACGAGCAGTACTTC. Residues: CASNPQGNDEQYF.

This clonotype was counted between two and nine times. The V and J genes are TRBV29-1 and TRBJ2-1, with TRBD1 matching over 9 bases. This CDR3 is 16 amino acids long. V trimming: 1 base; J trimming: 1 base; junction bases outside the gene matches: 5. Per the germline V gene, CDR1 is SQVTM and CDR2 is ANQGSEA. CDR3 loop: CSVEGGQGGSYNEQFF. The CDR3 DNA reads as TGCAGCGTTGAAGGGGGACAGGGAGGGTCCTACAATGAGCAGTTCTTC.

The chain couples TRBV6-2 or TRBV6-3 to TRBJ2-7; no clear D gene. The J call may be in error: the DNA end matches TRBJ2-5 better. CDR1 is MNHEY and CDR2 is SVGEGT in the germline V gene. The CDR3 is 11 amino acids. CDR3 region: CASMVGETQYF. CDR3 DNA sequence: TGTGCCAGCATGGTTGGGGAGACCCAGTACTTC.

CDR3 nucleotide sequence: TGCAGCGTGGATAGCGGCTCCTACAATGAGCAGTTCTTC. This translates into CSVDSGSYNEQFF. V is TRBV29-1 and J is TRBJ2-1, with a weak D call TRBD2 (6 bases). This CDR3 is 13 amino acids long. V lost 6 bases and J lost 0, with 9 bases in between. The germline V gene has CDR1 SQVTM and CDR2 ANQGSEA.

The CDR3 nucleotides are TGTGCCAGCAGTTCCCGGGAGTCAGGGTCGCACTATGGCTACACCTTC. Translating gives CASSSRESGSHYGYTF. J is TRBJ1-2 and V is TRBV27; D is possibly TRBD1 (5 bases). Germline-derived CDR1 and CDR2 are MNHEY and SMNVEV (reference sequence). The V end lost 4 bases, the J end lost 3 bases, and 18 bases lay between the germline ends. This CDR3 is 16 amino acids long.

About this clonotype itself: A much bigger clone sits one base away, suggesting this may be a read error. The chain combines TRBV20-1 with TRBJ2-1, with 10 bases fitting TRBD2. Germline V gives CDR1 DFQATT, CDR2 SNEGSKA (reference sequence). V shed 0 bases and J 5 bases; nucleotides not matched to a gene: 10. The CDR3 runs 17 residues. The CDR3 region is CSARDEPSGSNHNEQFF. The CDR3 coding sequence is TGCAGTGCTAGAGATGAGCCTAGCGGGAGTAACCACAATGAGCAGTTCTTC.

This sequence joins TRBV29-1 and TRBJ2-7; 9 nucleotides match TRBD1. V lost 8 bases and J lost 6; bases outside the gene matches: 11. In germline, CDR1 is SQVTM, CDR2 ANQGSEA. The CDR3 runs to 13 residues. CDR3 residues: CSTLRDRESEQYF. The CDR3 DNA reads as TGCAGCACCCTCCGGGACAGGGAAAGCGAGCAGTACTTC.

V is TRBV2 and J is TRBJ1-1; perhaps TRBD1 as D (5 bases). The V gene's germline CDR1 is SNHLY and CDR2 FYNNEI. The CDR3 runs to 15 residues. The V gene lost 4 bases and the J gene lost 3 bases, with 15 bases spanning the gap. The CDR3 region is CASSGGGSPDTEAFF. CDR3 nucleotide sequence: TGTGCCAGCAGTGGGGGCGGCAGCCCAGACACTGAAGCTTTCTTT.

The J gene is TRBJ2-3, the V gene TRBV5-5; maybe TRBD1 (5 bases). The CDR3 covers 18 residues. Per germline, CDR1 SGHKS and CDR2 YYEKEE (reference sequence). V dropped 0 bases and J dropped 2 bases, with 19 bases sitting between them. DNA for the CDR3: TGTGCCAGCAGCTTGGGAATGCTCAGGGTTGTTGTCACAGATACGCAGTATTTT. This codes for CASSLGMLRVVVTDTQYF.

This clonotype occurred a few times. V usage is TRBV3-1 and J usage is TRBJ1-6; TRBD1 agrees at 8 bases. The CDR3 is made up of 13 amino acids. The junction had 5 bases not matched to a gene; V was cut back by 5 bases and J by 11 bases. Per germline, CDR1 LGHDT and CDR2 YNNKEL (reference sequence). The CDR3 loop reads CASSARQGPPLHF. DNA of the CDR3: TGTGCCAGCAGCGCCAGACAGGGGCCACCCCTCCACTTT.

This clonotype was found a few times. The V and J genes are TRBV6-5 and TRBJ1-4; D gene uncertain. Germline CDR1 reads MNHEY; CDR2 reads SVGAGI. The V end lost 0 bases, the J end lost 5 bases, and 10 bases lay between the germline ends. CDR3 size: 15 residues. CDR3 nucleotide sequence: TGTGCCAGCAGTTACTCTGTCAGGTCAAATGAAAAACTGTTTTTT. This codes for CASSYSVRSNEKLFF.

To note about this clonotype: One end of the junction fails to match germline, which may point to a read error. The gene calls are TRBV24-1 and TRBJ2-1; TRBD2 agrees at 7 bases. The germline V gene encodes CDR1 KGHDR and CDR2 SFDVKD. There are 14 residues in the CDR3. Written as DNA, the CDR3 is TGTGCCACCTCCCCTAGCGGTCCCTACGATGAGCAGTTCTTC. It translates to CATSPSGPYDEQFF.

This chain uses TRBV9 with TRBJ2-5; 7 nucleotides align to TRBD2. Germline V CDR1 and CDR2: SGDLS, YYNGEE. The trim removed 5 bases at V and 1 base at J, leaving 5 bases unmatched. CDR3 length: 14 amino acids. CDR3 loop: CASSQAGFQETQYF. CDR3 coding DNA: TGTGCCAGCAGTCAAGCGGGGTTCCAAGAGACCCAGTACTTC.

This clonotype came up a few times. The CDR3 DNA follows: TGTGCCAGCAGCGTAGGGCTAGCGGGAGGAAGCCTGGACACCGGGGAGCTGTTTTTT. This encodes CASSVGLAGGSLDTGELFF. The genes are TRBV9 and TRBJ2-2; 11 positions match TRBD2. The J segment lost 3 bases and the V segment lost 0 bases, leaving 10 bases of the junction unmatched. The germline CDR1 and CDR2 sequences are SGDLS and YYNGEE. CDR3 length: 19 residues.

This clonotype was picked up a small number of times. The rearrangement links TRBV25-1 to TRBJ2-3, with 8 positions matching TRBD2. V trimming: 2 bases; J trimming: 6 bases; junction bases outside the gene matches: 10. Germline lookup yields CDR1 MGHDK and CDR2 SYGVNS. This CDR3 is 16 amino acids long. CDR3: CASSEIHAGGSDTQYF. CDR3 DNA sequence: TGTGCCAGCAGTGAAATTCACGCGGGAGGATCGGATACGCAGTATTTT.

This chain links TRBV9 with TRBJ2-7; D is perhaps TRBD1 (5 bases). With 1 base removed from V and 2 bases from J, the gap between germline ends came to 10 bases. This CDR3 has 14 amino acids. Per germline, CDR1 SGDLS and CDR2 YYNGEE. CDR3 amino acids: CASSVQGVAYEQYF. Here the CDR3 DNA reads TGTGCCAGCAGCGTACAGGGCGTCGCCTACGAGCAGTACTTC.

This rearrangement joins TRBV5-5 to TRBJ2-2; D not certain. CDR1 and CDR2 from the germline V gene are SGHKS and YYEKEE (reference sequence). V shed 1 base and J shed 6 bases, with 7 bases lying between them. This CDR3 has 13 amino acids. The CDR3 is CASSLPPAGELFF. CDR3 nucleotides: TGTGCCAGCAGCTTGCCCCCCGCCGGGGAGCTGTTTTTT.